Included here is one T cell receptor beta chain sequence, with context. Its antigen specificity is not known. Per-base quality was not reported, and no clone a single base away is much larger than it. The protocol used for the library was the immunoSEQ multiplex PCR assay. The source is immuneACCESS, and TCRdb retained only in-frame sequences with V and J called. Part of the clones is not carried over; for the studies checked, unresolved V genes explain less than half of this, and the remainder is unexplained. Across this sample there are some 54,000 clones, with around 93% seen only once. The ten largest clones capture more than 1.5% of the sample. CDR1 LNHNV and CDR2 YYDKDF were looked up in the germline V gene (reference sequence). V is shortened by 5 bases, J by 0 bases, and the region joining them spans 17 bases. The CDR3 goes from the cysteine to the phenylalanine over 16 residues. This entry keeps only the CDR3 DNA: 48 bases, framed from base 1.

The data originate from a study of T cell changes during pregnancy in multiple sclerosis (dated by TCRdb to the late 2010s). Study-level background: The study examined how the T cell repertoire changed over the course of pregnancy in women with multiple sclerosis.

The TCR originated in a female donor with multiple sclerosis, enrolled in a pregnancy study. The rearranged segments are TRBV15 and TRBJ2-7; a tentative D call is TRBD1 (5 bases match). The sequenced sample was peripheral blood, obtained after pregnancy. In nucleotide form, the sequence is TGTGCCACCAGCGCACCCACGCGACAGAGCTCCTACGAGCAGTACTTC. Its translation is CATSAPTRQSSYEQYF.